Each of the 5 T cell receptor beta chains below was sequenced from the same sample in a study of T-cell reconstitution after alpha-beta-depleted transplantation in children. Unique molecular identifiers were incorporated during preparation of the TCRbeta library. One entry per CDR3 protein results from TCRdb running MiXCR on the PCR reads. Of 400,000 to 550,000 distinct CDR3 sequences in the sample, about 10% were seen once. This specimen consisted of PBMCs, obtained before TCRalphabeta/CD19-depleted stem cell transplant. These receptors were taken from a child aged 2 to 10 with inherited bone marrow failure, due to receive a stem cell transplant.

This clonotype occurred a few times. The V and J genes are TRBV20-1 and TRBJ2-1; TRBD2 matches 7 bases. The CDR3 totals 14 residues. Germline CDR1 DFQATT, CDR2 SNEGSKA (reference sequence). V lost 6 bases to trimming and J lost 1 base; unmatched junction nucleotides: 6. CDR3 region: CSAHLAASYNEQFF. CDR3 nucleotides: TGCAGTGCGCATCTAGCGGCATCCTACAATGAGCAGTTCTTC.

As to this clonotype: One junction end disagrees with the germline gene, perhaps due to a read error. The chain is built from TRBV11-2 and TRBJ2-3; D is ambiguous. The germline V gene has CDR1 SGHAT and CDR2 FQNNGV. The CDR3 is 12 amino acids. The CDR3 loop is CASSPGTDKQYF. In DNA form, the CDR3 reads TGTGCCAGCAGTCCAGGCACAGATAAGCAGTATTTT.

This clonotype was recorded many times. V gene TRBV28 combines with J gene TRBJ2-7; TRBD1 matches 9 bases. J gave up 6 bases and V 4 bases, and 7 bases lay outside the gene matches. CDR3 length equals 14 residues. Germline CDR1 and CDR2: MDHEN and SYDVKM. This CDR3 is CASSWGQGPSEQYF. The CDR3 region has the DNA TGTGCCAGCAGTTGGGGACAGGGCCCGTCCGAGCAGTACTTC.

Ten or more counts support this clonotype. The rearrangement joins TRBV28 to TRBJ2-5, with D perhaps being TRBD1 or TRBD2 (5 bases each). The V end lost 6 bases, the J end lost 4 bases, and 18 bases lay between the germline ends. The CDR3 totals 15 residues. The germline CDR1 and CDR2 sequences are MDHEN and SYDVKM. The CDR3 DNA sequence: TGTGCCAGCAGCCACCGAGTAGGGACCCCAGAGACCCAGTACTTC. Its translation is CASSHRVGTPETQYF.

Many counts were recorded for this clonotype. The chain uses TRBV7-2 and TRBJ2-3, with D tentatively TRBD1 (6 bases). The CDR3 length is 15 residues. The germline gives CDR1 SGHTA, CDR2 FQGNSA. V was clipped by 2 bases and J by 3 bases, with 12 bases between them. CDR3 sequence (DNA): TGTGCCAGCAGCTTACACAGGGATACGACAGATACGCAGTATTTT. Translation: CASSLHRDTTDTQYF.